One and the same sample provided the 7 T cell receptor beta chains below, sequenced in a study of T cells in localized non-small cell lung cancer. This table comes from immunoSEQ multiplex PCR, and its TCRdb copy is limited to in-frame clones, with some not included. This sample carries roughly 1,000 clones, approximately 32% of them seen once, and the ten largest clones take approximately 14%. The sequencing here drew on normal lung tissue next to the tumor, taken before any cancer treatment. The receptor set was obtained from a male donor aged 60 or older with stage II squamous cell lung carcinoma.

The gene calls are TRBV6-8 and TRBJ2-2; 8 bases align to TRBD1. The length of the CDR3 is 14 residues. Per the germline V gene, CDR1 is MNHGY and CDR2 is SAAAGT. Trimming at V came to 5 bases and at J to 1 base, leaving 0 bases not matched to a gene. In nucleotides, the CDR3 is TGTGCCAGCAGTGGACAGGGGAACACCGGGGAGCTGTTTTTT. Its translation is CASSGQGNTGELFF.

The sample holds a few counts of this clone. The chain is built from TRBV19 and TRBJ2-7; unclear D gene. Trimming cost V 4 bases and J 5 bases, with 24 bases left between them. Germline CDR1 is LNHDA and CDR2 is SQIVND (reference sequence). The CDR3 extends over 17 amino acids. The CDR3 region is CASSTLEGQQPLNEQYF. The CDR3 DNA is TGTGCCAGTAGTACCTTAGAAGGGCAACAACCCCTGAACGAGCAGTACTTC.

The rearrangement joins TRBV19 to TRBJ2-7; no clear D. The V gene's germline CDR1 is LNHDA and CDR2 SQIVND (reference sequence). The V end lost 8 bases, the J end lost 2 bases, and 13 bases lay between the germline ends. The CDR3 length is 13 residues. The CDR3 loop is CASHASGTYEQYF. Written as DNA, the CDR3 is TGTGCCAGTCACGCCAGTGGTACCTACGAGCAGTACTTC.

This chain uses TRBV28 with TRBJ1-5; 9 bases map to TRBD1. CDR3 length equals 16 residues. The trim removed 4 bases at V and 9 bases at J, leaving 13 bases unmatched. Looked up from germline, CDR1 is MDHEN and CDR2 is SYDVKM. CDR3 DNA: TGTGCCAGCAGTTCCACCGGGACAGGGATCCCACTGCCCCAGCATTTT. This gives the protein CASSSTGTGIPLPQHF.

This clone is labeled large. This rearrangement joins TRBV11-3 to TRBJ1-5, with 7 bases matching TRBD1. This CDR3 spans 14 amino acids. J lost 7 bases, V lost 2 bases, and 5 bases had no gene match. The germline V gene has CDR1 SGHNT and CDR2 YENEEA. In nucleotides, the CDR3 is TGTGCCAGCAGCTTACAGACAGGGACCCAGCCCCAGCATTTT. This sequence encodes CASSLQTGTQPQHF.

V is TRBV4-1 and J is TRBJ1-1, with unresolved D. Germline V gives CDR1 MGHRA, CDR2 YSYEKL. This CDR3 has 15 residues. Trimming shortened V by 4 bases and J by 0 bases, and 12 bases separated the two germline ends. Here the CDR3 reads CASSPERVLNTEAFF. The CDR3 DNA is TGCGCCAGCAGCCCGGAGAGGGTACTGAACACTGAAGCTTTCTTT.

The CDR3 nucleotides read TGTGCCAGCAGTGTATCCGGTAATGAAAAACTGTTTTTT. Protein sequence: CASSVSGNEKLFF. The gene calls are TRBV6-8 and TRBJ1-4; D is ambiguous. The CDR3 covers 13 residues. Germline CDR1 reads MNHGY; CDR2 reads SAAAGT. V was shortened by 5 bases and J by 4 bases, with 8 bases between the two germline ends.